The present TCR beta chain was sequenced within a study of early T cells in non-severe SARS-CoV-2 infection. Study in general: Sequencing of bulk RNA from unsorted whole blood was done, without chain pairing.

Individual cDNA molecules carried attached unique molecular identifiers. Via MiXCR, TCRdb re-called the 5' RACE reads, giving one row per CDR3 protein. The sample has about 48,000 distinct CDR3 sequences; 6.2% are singletons. Notes on the study in general: Lookups in VDJdb leaned toward anti-spike CD8 responses and missed private and CD4 specificities.

This clonotype occurred many times. Its antigen is currently unknown. V lost 0 bases, J lost 1 base, and 6 bases lay in between. The CDR3 is 14 residues long. Germline assignment: CDR1 LNHNV and CDR2 YYDKDF (reference sequence). Sequencing used whole blood, obtained at baseline. The V and J genes are TRBV15 and TRBJ2-5; D not certain. The TCR originated in an adult who was a healthcare worker with PCR-confirmed SARS-CoV-2 infection or an uninfected control (not recorded which). CDR3 sequence reads: CATSREGIQETQYF. CDR3 nucleotide sequence: TGTGCCACCAGCAGAGAAGGTATCCAAGAGACCCAGTACTTC.